The 20 T cell receptor beta chains presented below share a single source sample, sequenced in a study of T cell responses to AZD1222 COVID-19 vaccine. Using immunoSEQ multiplex PCR, the repertoire was profiled, and TCRdb retains in-frame clones only, with some absent. Of some 110,000 clones detected, nearly 95% appear once; the ten largest clones hold roughly 5%. The sequences come from peripheral blood, collected on day 0 of AZD1222 vaccination. The receptors originated from an adult in good health.

The rearrangement joins TRBV18 to TRBJ2-2; D remains unclear. With 5 bases removed from V and 1 base from J, the gap between germline ends came to 8 bases. Germline V gene sequence: CDR1 KGHSH, CDR2 LQKENI. This CDR3 is 14 amino acids long. CDR3 nucleotide sequence: TGTGCCAGCTCAGCTCCAGGGAACACCGGGGAGCTGTTTTTT. The encoded protein is CASSAPGNTGELFF.

For the CDR3, the DNA is TGTGCCAGTAGTAATCGACAGGGACACCAAGAGACCCAGTACTTC. It yields the protein CASSNRQGHQETQYF. V and J are TRBV19 and TRBJ2-5; 7 nucleotides align to TRBD1. The CDR3 loop spans 15 amino acids. Unmatched junction bases numbered 5, after V lost 4 bases and J lost 0 bases. CDR1 is LNHDA and CDR2 is SQIVND in the germline V gene (reference sequence). The full variable domain, its missing parts supplied by reference TRBV19 and TRBJ2-5, is DGGITQSPKYLFRKEGQNVTLSCEQNLNHDAMYWYRQDPGQGLRLIYYSQIVNDFQKGDIAEGYSVSREKKESFPLTVTSAQKNPTAFYLCASSNRQGHQETQYFGPGTRLLVL.

This clone was recorded only once. V usage is TRBV4-3 and J usage is TRBJ2-6, with 10 bases lining up with TRBD2. J was trimmed by 0 bases and V by 4 bases; bases with no gene match: 12. This CDR3 is 20 amino acids long. Germline V gives CDR1 LGHNA, CDR2 YSLEER. This CDR3 reads CASSRQRRLAGLSGANVLTF. DNA for the CDR3: TGCGCCAGCAGCCGACAAAGGAGACTAGCGGGCCTCTCTGGGGCCAACGTCCTGACTTTC.

The V gene is TRBV2, the J gene TRBJ2-1; the D gene could be TRBD1 or TRBD2 (5 bases each). Per the germline V gene, CDR1 is SNHLY and CDR2 is FYNNEI. The CDR3 extends over 14 amino acids. V lost 6 bases and J 10 bases, leaving 19 bases between the germline ends. The CDR3 sequence is CASSEGPALGEQFF. The DNA for the CDR3 is TGTGCCAGCAGCGAGGGACCCGCTCTTGGCGAGCAGTTCTTC.

The J gene is TRBJ1-2, the V gene TRBV9; D not resolved. V was trimmed by 4 bases and J by 2 bases, leaving 6 bases between them. This CDR3 has 12 amino acids. In germline, CDR1 is SGDLS, CDR2 YYNGEE. The CDR3 region has the DNA TGTGCCAGCAGCTCAATAAACTATGGCTACACCTTC. It translates to CASSSINYGYTF.

The table lists this clone with a count of one. The chain links TRBV3-1 (or the pseudogene TRBV3-2) to TRBJ1-6; TRBD1 is a possible D gene (5 bases). This CDR3 is built from 15 residues. In germline, CDR1 is LGHDT, CDR2 YNNKEL (reference sequence). Trimming removed 0 bases from V and 10 bases from J, with 13 bases in between. In nucleotides, the CDR3 is TGTGCCAGCAGCCAAGAAGGGCAGGGCATCTCACCCCTCCACTTT. It encodes CASSQEGQGISPLHF.

This chain uses TRBV13 with TRBJ1-1; TRBD1 matches 12 bases. From germline, CDR1 is PRHDT and CDR2 FYEKMQ (reference sequence). The CDR3 runs to 13 residues. V dropped 5 bases and J dropped 8; count of bases not matched to a gene: 3. CDR3 nucleotides: TGTGCCAGCAGCGCGGGGACAGGGGGCGAAGCTTTCTTT. Protein: CASSAGTGGEAFF.

This chain joins TRBV15 and TRBJ2-1, with 11 nucleotides matching TRBD2. J lost 8 bases, V lost 1 base, and 10 bases had no gene match. The V gene's germline CDR1 is LNHNV and CDR2 YYDKDF (reference sequence). This CDR3 spans 17 amino acids. The DNA for the CDR3 is TGTGCCACCAGCAGAGTGAGAGCGACTAGCGGGATGGATGAGCAGTTCTTC. This codes for CATSRVRATSGMDEQFF.

The chain recombines TRBV27 with TRBJ1-1; D is perhaps TRBD1 (5 bases). In germline, CDR1 is MNHEY, CDR2 SMNVEV (reference sequence). Between the trimmed V and J ends, which lost 4 bases and 4 bases, there was a span of 13 bases. This CDR3 contains 14 residues. CDR3 in amino acids: CASSWAREGTEAFF. The DNA for the CDR3 is TGTGCCAGCAGTTGGGCCAGGGAAGGCACTGAAGCTTTCTTT.

The V gene is TRBV7-2, the J gene TRBJ2-5, with a tentative D call TRBD1 (6 bases). Germline V CDR1 and CDR2: SGHTA, FQGNSA. The CDR3 contains 14 residues. V dropped 6 bases and J dropped 5 bases, with 16 bases sitting between them. The CDR3, as DNA: TGTGCCAGCAGTCCCAGGGGACCCCGGGAGACCCAGTACTTC. This translates into CASSPRGPRETQYF.

V usage is TRBV7-3 and J usage is TRBJ1-1; D is unresolved. The CDR3 has 14 amino acids. Germline assignment: CDR1 SGHTA and CDR2 FQGTGA. V dropped 3 bases and J dropped 1 base, with 9 bases sitting between them. In DNA, the CDR3 is TGTGCCAGCAGCTTCCCGATGGGGAACACTGAAGCTTTCTTT. Protein product: CASSFPMGNTEAFF.

The chain has TRBV11-2 and TRBJ2-7; the D is unclear. The CDR3 sequence is 12 residues long. Germline V gene lookup returns CDR1 SGHAT and CDR2 FQNNGV. The V gene lost 3 bases and the J gene lost 6 bases, with 9 bases spanning the gap. The CDR3: CASSFISTEQYF. DNA for the CDR3: TGTGCCAGCAGCTTTATAAGTACCGAGCAGTACTTC.

This clone showed up just once. The chain carries TRBV9 and TRBJ2-7; 8 bases line up with TRBD1. With V trimmed by 0 bases and J by 5 bases, 10 bases remained unmatched. The CDR3 length is 16 residues. Germline CDR1 is SGDLS and CDR2 is YYNGEE. The CDR3 nucleotides read TGTGCCAGCAGCGTAGGACAGGGGTGGCGGGAAGACGAGCAGTACTTC. Translating gives CASSVGQGWREDEQYF.

The chain recombines TRBV29-1 with TRBJ2-7; no clear D gene. This CDR3 is 13 amino acids long. The germline V and J ends were trimmed by 3 bases and 3 bases, with 12 bases remaining between them. Germline CDR1 and CDR2: SQVTM and ANQGSEA. The CDR3 bases are TGCAGCGTTGAGACCAGGCCCAACTACGAGCAGTACTTC. This translates into CSVETRPNYEQYF.

This chain joins TRBV7-9 and TRBJ1-6; D call uncertain. The CDR3 covers 12 residues. Trimming stripped 5 bases from V and 7 bases from J, with 6 bases between. Germline V lookup: CDR1 SEHNR, CDR2 FQNEAQ (reference sequence). CDR3 DNA: TGTGCCAGCAGCCTCGACAATTCACCCCTCCACTTT. Translating gives CASSLDNSPLHF. The variable domain in full, completed from reference TRBV7-9 and TRBJ1-6, reads DTGVSQNPRHKITKRGQNVTFRCDPISEHNRLYWYRQTLGQGPEFLTYFQNEAQLEKSRLLSDRFSAERPKGSFSTLEIQRTEQGDSAMYLCASSLDNSPLHFGNGTRLTVT.

The J gene is TRBJ1-2, the V gene TRBV15; D is perhaps TRBD1 (6 bases). Germline lookup yields CDR1 LNHNV and CDR2 YYDKDF (reference sequence). The CDR3 runs 15 residues. The ends were cut back, 0 bases at V and 5 bases at J, with 13 bases in the middle. The CDR3 DNA reads TGTGCCACCAGCAGAGATCCCGGGACAAATTATGGCTACACCTTC. Residues: CATSRDPGTNYGYTF.

The chain combines TRBV5-1 with TRBJ2-3; D unresolved. Germline V gene lookup returns CDR1 SGHRS and CDR2 YFSETQ. Trimming cost V 2 bases and J 2 bases, with 9 bases left between them. The CDR3 covers 14 residues. The CDR3 here is CASSFRSLTDTQYF. In DNA, the CDR3 is TGCGCCAGCAGCTTCCGTAGCCTCACAGATACGCAGTATTTT.

This clone has more than one count but fewer than ten. The chain combines TRBV2 with TRBJ1-6, with TRBD1 matching over 7 bases. The CDR3 consists of 14 residues. V gave up 4 bases and J gave up 7 bases; unmatched junction bases: 4. The germline gives CDR1 SNHLY, CDR2 FYNNEI. The CDR3 protein is CASSVETGNSPLHF. The CDR3 DNA reads as TGTGCCAGCAGTGTCGAGACAGGGAATTCACCCCTCCACTTT.

The CDR3 DNA reads as TGCGCCAGCAGTGCAACCACTAGCGGGAGCTGGAATGAGCAGTTCTTC. It encodes CASSATTSGSWNEQFF. This rearrangement joins TRBV10-1 to TRBJ2-1; 11 bases are a match to TRBD2. CDR1 WNHNN and CDR2 SYGVQD come from the germline V gene (reference sequence). This CDR3 is 16 amino acids long. V trimming: 4 bases; J trimming: 7 bases; junction bases outside the gene matches: 9.

The V call is TRBV11-2, the J call TRBJ2-7; possibly TRBD2 for D (6 bases). This CDR3 contains 15 residues. The ends were cut back, 1 base at V and 0 bases at J, with 10 bases in the middle. Germline CDR1 and CDR2: SGHAT and FQNNGV. The CDR3 reads CASSLVRGGSYEQYF. CDR3 nucleotides: TGTGCCAGCAGCTTAGTGCGGGGAGGCTCCTACGAGCAGTACTTC.